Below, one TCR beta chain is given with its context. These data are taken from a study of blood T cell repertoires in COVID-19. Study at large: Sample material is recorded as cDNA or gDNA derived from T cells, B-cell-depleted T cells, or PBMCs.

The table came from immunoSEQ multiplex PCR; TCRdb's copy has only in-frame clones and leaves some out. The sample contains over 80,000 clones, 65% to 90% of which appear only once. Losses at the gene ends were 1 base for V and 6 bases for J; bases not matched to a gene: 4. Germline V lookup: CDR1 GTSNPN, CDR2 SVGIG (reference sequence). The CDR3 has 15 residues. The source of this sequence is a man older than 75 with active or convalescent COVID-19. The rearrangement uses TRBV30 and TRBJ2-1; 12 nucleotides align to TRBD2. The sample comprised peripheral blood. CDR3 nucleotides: TGTGCCTGGAGTGCGAGACTAGCGGGAGTCAATGAGCAGTTCTTC. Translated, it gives CAWSARLAGVNEQFF.